One and the same sample provided the 26 T cell receptor beta chains below, sequenced in a study of OX40 agonist ivuxolimab in advanced cancers. The table came from immunoSEQ multiplex PCR; TCRdb's copy has only in-frame clones and leaves some out. The data contain 55,000 to 95,000 clones, 85% to 90% of them singletons. The sample here was CD4+ or CD8+ T cells sorted from blood, taken in a trial of the OX40 agonist ivuxolimab. The receptors stem from an adult with an advanced solid tumor such as melanoma, head and neck, liver or kidney cancer.

The rearrangement uses TRBV4-1 and TRBJ2-3, with D maybe TRBD2 (6 bases). V shed 4 bases and J shed 8 bases, with 16 bases lying between them. This CDR3 spans 14 amino acids. CDR1 and CDR2 from the germline V gene are MGHRA and YSYEKL. CDR3 in DNA: TGCGCCAGCAGCCCGCCGGGAGTCTACGGTACGCAGTATTTT. Translating gives CASSPPGVYGTQYF.

The chain employs TRBV28 and TRBJ2-3, with D tentatively TRBD2 (5 bases). Looked up from germline, CDR1 is MDHEN and CDR2 is SYDVKM. The CDR3 covers 15 residues. V was cut by 6 bases and J by 2 bases, with 15 bases left in between. CDR3 bases: TGTGCCAGCAGACGACCACGGGATCTCACAGATACGCAGTATTTT. This codes for CASRRPRDLTDTQYF. Full variable domain (rest looked up from reference TRBV28 and TRBJ2-3): DVKVTQSSRYLVKRTGEKVFLECVQDMDHENMFWYRQDPGLGLRLIYFSYDVKMKEKGDIPEGYSVSREKKERFSLILESASTNQTSMYLCASRRPRDLTDTQYFGPGTRLTVL.

The J gene is TRBJ2-7, the V gene TRBV19, with TRBD1 matching 8 bases. The V and J ends lost 0 bases and 2 bases, in that order; junction bases with no gene match: 0. Germline lookup yields CDR1 LNHDA and CDR2 SQIVND (reference sequence). This CDR3 is 14 amino acids long. The CDR3 reads CASSIEDRAYEQYF. The CDR3 DNA reads TGTGCCAGTAGTATAGAGGACAGGGCCTACGAGCAGTACTTC.

The chain carries TRBV19 and TRBJ2-7; D is ambiguous. In germline, CDR1 is LNHDA, CDR2 SQIVND (reference sequence). Trimming removed 6 bases from V and 1 base from J, with 10 bases in between. The CDR3 covers 13 residues. CDR3 nucleotide sequence: TGTGCCAGTAGACCGGGCCAATCCTACGAGCAGTACTTC. This gives the protein CASRPGQSYEQYF. Filled out from reference TRBV19 and TRBJ2-7, the complete variable domain reads DGGITQSPKYLFRKEGQNVTLSCEQNLNHDAMYWYRQDPGQGLRLIYYSQIVNDFQKGDIAEGYSVSREKKESFPLTVTSAQKNPTAFYLCASRPGQSYEQYFGPGTRLTVT.

The chain is built from TRBV15 and TRBJ2-2; D tentatively reads TRBD1 or TRBD2 (5 bases each). Trimming took 1 base from V and 6 from J, leaving 6 bases between them. The length of the CDR3 is 13 residues. The germline CDR1 and CDR2 sequences are LNHNV and YYDKDF (reference sequence). CDR3: CATSRGGSGELFF. The CDR3 region has the DNA TGTGCCACCAGCAGAGGGGGGTCCGGGGAGCTGTTTTTT.

V gene TRBV28 combines with J gene TRBJ1-2; D is ambiguous. The CDR3 consists of 15 residues. With 6 bases removed from V and 0 bases from J, the gap between germline ends came to 14 bases. Germline V gives CDR1 MDHEN, CDR2 SYDVKM. The CDR3 sequence is CASSPVQDANYGYTF. CDR3 in DNA: TGTGCCAGCAGCCCCGTCCAAGATGCTAACTATGGCTACACCTTC.

V gene TRBV11-2 combines with J gene TRBJ2-1; 12 bases match TRBD2. The CDR3 has 19 residues. Looked up from germline, CDR1 is SGHAT and CDR2 is FQNNGV. Trimming at V came to 0 bases and at J to 10 bases, leaving 16 bases not matched to a gene. CDR3: CASSLDTPVGTSGWEEQFF. CDR3 coding DNA: TGTGCCAGCAGCTTAGATACTCCGGTCGGGACTAGCGGGTGGGAAGAGCAGTTCTTC.

This chain links TRBV11-2 with TRBJ1-2, with D tentatively TRBD1 (5 bases). The length of the CDR3 is 14 residues. V lost 1 base to trimming and J lost 4 bases, with 10 bases between them. The germline V gene has CDR1 SGHAT and CDR2 FQNNGV. The CDR3 DNA follows: TGTGCCAGCAGCTTAGCAGGGTTGTCCTATGGCTACACCTTC. This codes for CASSLAGLSYGYTF.

The chain is built from TRBV30 and TRBJ2-7; D gene ambiguous. This CDR3 is 12 amino acids long. V was shortened by 0 bases and J by 6 bases, with 9 bases between the two germline ends. Germline assignment: CDR1 GTSNPN and CDR2 SVGIG (reference sequence). The CDR3 is CAWSVGWGEQYF. CDR3 coding DNA: TGTGCCTGGAGTGTAGGGTGGGGCGAGCAGTACTTC.

The V call is TRBV18, the J call TRBJ1-4; D not certain. The CDR3 has 15 residues. V was cut by 2 bases and J by 4 bases, with 11 bases left in between. The germline CDR1 and CDR2 sequences are KGHSH and LQKENI. CDR3 bases: TGTGCCAGCTCACCAAATGGCAACGTTAATGAAAAACTGTTTTTT. Protein sequence: CASSPNGNVNEKLFF.

V usage is TRBV19 and J usage is TRBJ1-2; D gene unclear. This CDR3 is 13 amino acids long. Trimming removed 7 bases at V and 5 bases at J, with 14 bases between. Germline CDR1 is LNHDA and CDR2 is SQIVND (reference sequence). The CDR3 DNA sequence: TGTGCCAGTAACGCAGTGGTGTCGTATGGCTACACCTTC. It translates to CASNAVVSYGYTF.

This clone came up once. The gene calls are TRBV5-1 and TRBJ2-2; D is undetermined. V shed 0 bases and J shed 7 bases, with 7 bases lying between them. CDR1 SGHRS and CDR2 YFSETQ come from the germline V gene. The CDR3 loop spans 13 amino acids. The CDR3 nucleotides read TGCGCCAGCAGCTTGGAGGGCCACGGGGAGCTGTTTTTT. Its translation: CASSLEGHGELFF. The whole variable domain, remainder taken from reference TRBV5-1 and TRBJ2-2, is KAGVTQTPRYLIKTRGQQVTLSCSPISGHRSVSWYQQTPGQGLQFLFEYFSETQRNKGNFPGRFSGRQFSNSRSEMNVSTLELGDSALYLCASSLEGHGELFFGEGSRLTVL.

The CDR3 reads CAISDRTGATDTQYF. CDR3 nucleotides: TGTGCCATCAGTGACCGGACAGGAGCAACAGATACGCAGTATTTT. V and J are TRBV10-3 and TRBJ2-3; TRBD1 matches at 7 bases. This CDR3 contains 15 residues. Germline CDR1 reads ENHRY; CDR2 reads SYGVKD. Losses at the gene ends were 3 bases for V and 3 bases for J; bases not matched to a gene: 6.

The genes are TRBV27 and TRBJ1-1; TRBD1 matches 10 bases. The J segment lost 5 bases and the V segment lost 4 bases, leaving 4 bases of the junction unmatched. Per germline, CDR1 MNHEY and CDR2 SMNVEV (reference sequence). The CDR3 is 14 residues long. The CDR3 protein is CASSSGQGMTEAFF. The CDR3 DNA reads TGTGCCAGCAGTTCGGGACAGGGGATGACTGAAGCTTTCTTT.

This chain uses TRBV19 with TRBJ1-2, with D tentatively TRBD1 (6 bases). The CDR3 covers 13 residues. Trimming removed 4 bases at V and 5 bases at J, with 11 bases between. Germline assignment: CDR1 LNHDA and CDR2 SQIVND (reference sequence). CDR3 sequence: CASSRDTLYGYTF. For the CDR3, the DNA is TGTGCCAGTAGTAGGGACACCTTATATGGCTACACCTTC.

This chain joins TRBV5-5 and TRBJ1-2; the match to TRBD1 covers 7 bases. The V and J ends lost 2 bases and 8 bases, in that order; junction bases with no gene match: 6. Per germline, CDR1 SGHKS and CDR2 YYEKEE (reference sequence). This CDR3 is built from 13 residues. CDR3 nucleotides: TGTGCCAGCAGCTTCGACAGGGATAAGGGCTACACCTTC. Protein product: CASSFDRDKGYTF.

The rearrangement links TRBV11-2 to TRBJ1-5; D not certain. The germline V and J ends were trimmed by 1 base and 5 bases, with 15 bases remaining between them. The CDR3 has 16 amino acids. Per the germline V gene, CDR1 is SGHAT and CDR2 is FQNNGV. The CDR3 protein is CASSLGPSRRDQPQHF. The CDR3 DNA reads as TGTGCCAGCAGCTTAGGCCCGAGCCGTCGAGATCAGCCCCAGCATTTT.

The chain couples TRBV13 to TRBJ1-2; perhaps TRBD1 as D (6 bases). The CDR3 is 14 amino acids. With 5 bases removed from V and 4 bases from J, the gap between germline ends came to 14 bases. Germline V CDR1 and CDR2: PRHDT, FYEKMQ (reference sequence). The CDR3 bases are TGTGCCAGCAGCACCACGGACAGAGTCTATGGCTACACCTTC. As protein: CASSTTDRVYGYTF.

The chain joins TRBV5-1 to TRBJ1-5; D is uncertain. Germline V gene sequence: CDR1 SGHRS, CDR2 YFSETQ. This CDR3 has 14 residues. The V and J ends lost 0 bases and 2 bases respectively, with 6 bases between them. Here the CDR3 reads CASSLGSGNQPQHF. CDR3 coding DNA: TGCGCCAGCAGCTTGGGCAGTGGCAATCAGCCCCAGCATTTT.

The chain carries TRBV7-8 and TRBJ2-3; TRBD1 or TRBD2 may be the D gene (6 bases each). The length of the CDR3 is 13 residues. With 11 bases removed from V and 1 base from J, the gap between germline ends came to 13 bases. Per germline, CDR1 SGHVS and CDR2 FQNEAQ. The CDR3, as DNA: TGTGCCGGCGGGACACCAGGCACAGATACGCAGTATTTT. As protein: CAGGTPGTDTQYF. Combining the CDR3 with reference TRBV7-8 and TRBJ2-3 gives the whole variable domain GAGVSQSPRYKVAKRGQDVALRCDPISGHVSLFWYQQALGQGPEFLTYFQNEAQLDKSGLPSDRFFAERPEGSVSTLKIQRTQQEDSAVYLCAGGTPGTDTQYFGPGTRLTVL.

V is TRBV7-3 and J is TRBJ2-2, with TRBD2 matching over 14 bases. The CDR3 sequence is 17 residues long. Germline CDR1 and CDR2: SGHTA and FQGTGA. V gave up 5 bases and J gave up 2 bases; unmatched junction bases: 4. The DNA of the CDR3 is TGTGCCAGCAGCCCAGGACTAGCGGGGGGTAACACCGGGGAGCTGTTTTTT. This encodes CASSPGLAGGNTGELFF.

V and J are TRBV19 and TRBJ2-4; maybe TRBD1 (5 bases). V was shortened by 3 bases and J by 1 base, with 19 bases between the two germline ends. Germline V gene data show CDR1 as LNHDA and CDR2 as SQIVND (reference sequence). The CDR3 is 18 amino acids. As DNA, the CDR3 is TGTGCCAGTAGTATGGAGCAGGGCCCCAAAATGGCCAAAAACATTCAGTACTTC. Amino acid sequence: CASSMEQGPKMAKNIQYF.

CDR3 coding DNA: TGCGCCAGCAGCTTCGGGGGTACCCCAGATACGCAGTATTTT. Amino acids: CASSFGGTPDTQYF. V usage is TRBV5-1 and J usage is TRBJ2-3; maybe TRBD2 (6 bases). This CDR3 contains 14 residues. Germline V gene lookup returns CDR1 SGHRS and CDR2 YFSETQ. The ends were cut back, 2 bases at V and 4 bases at J, with 11 bases in the middle.

This chain connects TRBV6-1 to TRBJ2-5, with D maybe TRBD1 (5 bases). The germline CDR1 and CDR2 sequences are MNHNS and SASEGT. The CDR3 has 17 residues. V lost 3 bases to trimming and J lost 5 bases, with 22 bases between them. The CDR3 bases are TGTGCCAGCAGTGAGCGGTGGCAGGGAATTGCCCTCGAGACCCAGTACTTC. Its translation: CASSERWQGIALETQYF.

V gene TRBV11-2 combines with J gene TRBJ2-1, with 12 bases that match TRBD2. V lost 3 bases and J lost 8; bases outside the gene matches: 8. This CDR3 region has 16 residues. Germline V gene data show CDR1 as SGHAT and CDR2 as FQNNGV. Written as DNA, the CDR3 is TGTGCCAGCAGCTTGTCTAGCGGGAGGGCTGGGTATGAGCAGTTCTTC. Its translation is CASSLSSGRAGYEQFF.

The chain has TRBV5-1 and TRBJ2-7, with 7 positions matching TRBD2. The DNA end is a closer match to TRBJ2-5, so the J assignment may be wrong. This CDR3 is 14 amino acids long. Germline V gene data show CDR1 as SGHRS and CDR2 as YFSETQ. This chain's CDR3 is CASSFGGTRETQYF. CDR3 sequence (DNA): TGCGCCAGCAGCTTCGGGGGGACCAGGGAGACCCAGTACTTC.